This TCR beta chain emerged from a study of T-cell reconstitution after alpha-beta-depleted transplantation in children. The study, taken as a whole, reports: Where alpha-beta T cells came from about two months after transplant was reportedly several hundred expanded graft clones. Several patients had high TCRbeta diversity at day 60; it came from surviving recipient T cells and thymic progenitors. The authors attributed T-cell counts and diversity one year after transplant mostly to newly produced T cells.

Germline V gene lookup returns CDR1 SGHTA and CDR2 FQGTGA. J lost 7 bases, V lost 3 bases, and 12 bases had no gene match. The CDR3 runs to 16 residues. For TCRbeta, the library was prepared with unique molecular identifiers. TCRdb re-called the PCR reads through MiXCR, storing one row per CDR3 protein. The sample lists some 300,000 distinct CDR3 sequences, around 10% occurring once. To note about this clonotype: What it recognizes is unknown.

Sequences were derived from PBMCs, sampled before TCRalphabeta/CD19-depleted stem cell transplant. The rearrangement links TRBV7-3 to TRBJ1-1; TRBD1 matches at 9 bases. The TCR was taken from a boy in the first two years of life with acute myeloid leukemia, due to receive a stem cell transplant. In DNA form, the CDR3 reads TGTGCCAGCAGCTTGAAATACAGGGGGCAAGATGTTGAAGCTTTCTTT. This codes for CASSLKYRGQDVEAFF.